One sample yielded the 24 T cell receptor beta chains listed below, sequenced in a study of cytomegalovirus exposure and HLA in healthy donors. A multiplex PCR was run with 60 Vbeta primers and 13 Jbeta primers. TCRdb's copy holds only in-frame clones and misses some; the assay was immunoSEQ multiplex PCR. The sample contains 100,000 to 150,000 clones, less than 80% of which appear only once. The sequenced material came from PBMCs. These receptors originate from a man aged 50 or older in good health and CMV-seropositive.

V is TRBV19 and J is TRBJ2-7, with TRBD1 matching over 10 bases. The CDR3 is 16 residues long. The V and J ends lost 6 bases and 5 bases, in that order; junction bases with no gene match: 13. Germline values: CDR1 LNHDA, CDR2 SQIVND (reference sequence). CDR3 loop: CASREGSTGGRDEQYF. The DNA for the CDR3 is TGTGCCAGTAGGGAGGGTTCGACAGGGGGCAGGGACGAGCAGTACTTC.

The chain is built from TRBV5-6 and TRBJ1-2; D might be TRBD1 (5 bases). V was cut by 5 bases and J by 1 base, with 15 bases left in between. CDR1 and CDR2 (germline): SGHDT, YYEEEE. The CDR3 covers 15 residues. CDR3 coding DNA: TGTGCCAGCAGTGTACAGGCACTCCTTAACTATGGCTACACCTTC. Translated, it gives CASSVQALLNYGYTF.

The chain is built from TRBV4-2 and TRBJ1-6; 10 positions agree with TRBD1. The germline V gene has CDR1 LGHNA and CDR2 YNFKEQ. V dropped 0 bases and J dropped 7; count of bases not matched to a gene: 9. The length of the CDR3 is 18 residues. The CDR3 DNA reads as TGTGCCAGCAGCCAAGATGGGGGACAGGGGCGTTGGAATTCACCCCTCCACTTT. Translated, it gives CASSQDGGQGRWNSPLHF.

CDR3 sequence reads: CASSIRGNTEAFF. For the CDR3, the DNA is TGTGCCAGTAGTATAAGAGGGAACACTGAAGCTTTCTTT. The chain links TRBV19 to TRBJ1-1, with no clear D. This CDR3 has 13 amino acids. Trimming pared 2 bases from V and 1 base from J, leaving 5 bases between. Germline values: CDR1 LNHDA, CDR2 SQIVND (reference sequence).

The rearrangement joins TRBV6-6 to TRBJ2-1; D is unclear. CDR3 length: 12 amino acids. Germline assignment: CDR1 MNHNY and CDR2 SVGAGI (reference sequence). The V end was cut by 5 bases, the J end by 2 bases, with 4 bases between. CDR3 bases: TGTGCCAGCAGTCCTACCTACAATGAGCAGTTCTTC. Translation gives CASSPTYNEQFF.

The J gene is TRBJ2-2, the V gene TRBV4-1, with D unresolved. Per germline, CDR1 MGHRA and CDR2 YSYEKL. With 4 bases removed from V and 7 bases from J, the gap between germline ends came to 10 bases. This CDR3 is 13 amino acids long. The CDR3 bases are TGCGCCAGCAGCCGAGAACAGATCGGGGAGCTGTTTTTT. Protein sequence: CASSREQIGELFF.

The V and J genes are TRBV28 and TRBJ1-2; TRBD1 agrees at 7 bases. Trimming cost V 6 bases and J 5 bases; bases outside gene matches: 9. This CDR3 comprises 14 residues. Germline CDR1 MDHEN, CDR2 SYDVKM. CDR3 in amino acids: CASRVGQEIYGYTF. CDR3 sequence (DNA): TGTGCCAGCAGGGTCGGACAGGAGATATATGGCTACACCTTC.

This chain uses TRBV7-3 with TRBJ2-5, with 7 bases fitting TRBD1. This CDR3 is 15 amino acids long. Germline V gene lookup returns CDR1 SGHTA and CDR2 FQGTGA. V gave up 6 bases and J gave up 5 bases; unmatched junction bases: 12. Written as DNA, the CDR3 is TGTGCCAGCAGTCCGACCGGGACAGAGGGGGAGACCCAGTACTTC. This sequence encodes CASSPTGTEGETQYF.

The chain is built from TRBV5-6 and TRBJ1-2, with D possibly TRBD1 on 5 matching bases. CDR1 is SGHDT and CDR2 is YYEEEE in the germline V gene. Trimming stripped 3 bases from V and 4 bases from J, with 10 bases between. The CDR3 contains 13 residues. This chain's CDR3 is CASSSLDSYGYTF. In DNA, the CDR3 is TGTGCCAGCAGCTCCCTCGACAGCTATGGCTACACCTTC.

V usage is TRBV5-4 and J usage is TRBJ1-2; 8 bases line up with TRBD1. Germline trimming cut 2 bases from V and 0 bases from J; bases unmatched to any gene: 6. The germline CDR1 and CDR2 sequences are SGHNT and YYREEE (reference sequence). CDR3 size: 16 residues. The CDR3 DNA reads TGTGCCAGCAGCTTAGACAGGGGACACACTAACTATGGCTACACCTTC. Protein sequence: CASSLDRGHTNYGYTF.

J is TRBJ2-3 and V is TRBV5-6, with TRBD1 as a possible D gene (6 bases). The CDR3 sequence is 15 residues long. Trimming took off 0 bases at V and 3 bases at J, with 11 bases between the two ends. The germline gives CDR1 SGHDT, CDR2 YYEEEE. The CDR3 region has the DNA TGTGCCAGCAGCTTGGATAGGGGGTTAACAGATACGCAGTATTTT. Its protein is CASSLDRGLTDTQYF.

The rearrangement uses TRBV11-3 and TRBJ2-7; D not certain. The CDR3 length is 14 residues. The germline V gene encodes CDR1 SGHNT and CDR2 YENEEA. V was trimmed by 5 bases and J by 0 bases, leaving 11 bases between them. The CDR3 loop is CASSQLESSYEQYF. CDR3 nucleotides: TGTGCCAGCAGCCAATTAGAGAGCTCCTACGAGCAGTACTTC.

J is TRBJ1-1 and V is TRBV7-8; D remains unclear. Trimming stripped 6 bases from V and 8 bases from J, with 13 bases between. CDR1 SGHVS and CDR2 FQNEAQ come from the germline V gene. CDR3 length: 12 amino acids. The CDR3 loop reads CASSRGGREAFF. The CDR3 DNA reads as TGTGCCAGCAGTCGGGGAGGCAGGGAAGCTTTCTTT.

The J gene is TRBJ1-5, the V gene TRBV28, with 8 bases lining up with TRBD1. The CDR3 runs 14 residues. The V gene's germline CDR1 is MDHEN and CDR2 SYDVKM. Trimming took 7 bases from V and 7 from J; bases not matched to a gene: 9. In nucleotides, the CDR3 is TGTGCCAGCAATCTAGGACAGGGCCGCCAGCCCCAGCATTTT. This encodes CASNLGQGRQPQHF.

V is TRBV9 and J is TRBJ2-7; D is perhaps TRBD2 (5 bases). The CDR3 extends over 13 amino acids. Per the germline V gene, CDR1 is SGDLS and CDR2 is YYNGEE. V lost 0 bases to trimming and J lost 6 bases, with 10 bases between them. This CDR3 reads CASSVEPGSEQYF. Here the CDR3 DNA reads TGTGCCAGCAGCGTAGAACCGGGGAGCGAGCAGTACTTC.

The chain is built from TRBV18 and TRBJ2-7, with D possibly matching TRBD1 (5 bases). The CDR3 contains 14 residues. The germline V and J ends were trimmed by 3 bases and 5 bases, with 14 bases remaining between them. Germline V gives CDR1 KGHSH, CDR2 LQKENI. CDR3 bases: TGTGCCAGCTCACCCTTTGACAGTACCAACGAGCAGTACTTC. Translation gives CASSPFDSTNEQYF.

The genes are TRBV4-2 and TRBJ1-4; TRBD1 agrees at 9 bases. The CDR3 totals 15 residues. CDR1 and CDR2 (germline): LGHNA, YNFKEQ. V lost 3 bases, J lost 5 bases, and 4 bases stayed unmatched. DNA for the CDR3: TGTGCCAGCAGCCATTCCGGGACAGGGAATGAAAAACTGTTTTTT. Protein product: CASSHSGTGNEKLFF.

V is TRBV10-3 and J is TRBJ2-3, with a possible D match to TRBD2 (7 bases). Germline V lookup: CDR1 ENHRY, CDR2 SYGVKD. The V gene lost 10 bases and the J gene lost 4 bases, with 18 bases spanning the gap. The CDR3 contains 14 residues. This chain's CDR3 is CATRPGGRADTQYF. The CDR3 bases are TGTGCCACCCGGCCGGGGGGCCGGGCAGATACGCAGTATTTT.

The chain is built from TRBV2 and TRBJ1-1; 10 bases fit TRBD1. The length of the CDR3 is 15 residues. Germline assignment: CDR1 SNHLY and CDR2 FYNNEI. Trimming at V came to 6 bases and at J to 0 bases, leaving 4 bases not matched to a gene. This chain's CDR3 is CASRDRGYLNTEAFF. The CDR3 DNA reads TGTGCCAGCAGGGACAGGGGGTACTTGAACACTGAAGCTTTCTTT. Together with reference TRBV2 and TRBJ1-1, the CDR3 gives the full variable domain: EPEVTQTPSHQVTQMGQEVILRCVPISNHLYFYWYRQILGQKVEFLVSFYNNEISEKSEIFDDQFSVERPDGSNFTLKIRSTKLEDSAMYFCASRDRGYLNTEAFFGQGTRLTVV.

The CDR3 DNA reads as TGCAGCGGAGGACAGGGGTTCGAGCAGTACTTC. Translation: CSGGQGFEQYF. The gene calls are TRBV29-1 and TRBJ2-5, with 9 bases fitting TRBD1. Near its end, the DNA agrees better with TRBJ2-7, so the J call may be wrong. Germline CDR1 is SQVTM and CDR2 is ANQGSEA. This CDR3 is built from 11 residues.

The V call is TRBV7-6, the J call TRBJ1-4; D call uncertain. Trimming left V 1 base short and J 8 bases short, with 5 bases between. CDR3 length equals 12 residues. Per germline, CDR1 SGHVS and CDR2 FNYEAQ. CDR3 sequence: CASSLEQEKLFF. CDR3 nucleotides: TGTGCCAGCAGCTTAGAACAGGAAAAACTGTTTTTT.

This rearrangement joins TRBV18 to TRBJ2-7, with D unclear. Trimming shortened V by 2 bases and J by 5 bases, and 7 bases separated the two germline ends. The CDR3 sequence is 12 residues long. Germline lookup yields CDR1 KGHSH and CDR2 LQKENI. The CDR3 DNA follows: TGTGCCAGCTCACCAATTATAGACGAGCAGTACTTC. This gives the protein CASSPIIDEQYF.

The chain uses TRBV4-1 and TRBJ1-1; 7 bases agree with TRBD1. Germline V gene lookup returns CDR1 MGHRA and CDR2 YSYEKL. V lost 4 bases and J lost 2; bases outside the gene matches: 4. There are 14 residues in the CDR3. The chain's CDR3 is CASSPRQGNTEAFF. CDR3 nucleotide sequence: TGCGCCAGCAGCCCCCGACAGGGTAACACTGAAGCTTTCTTT.

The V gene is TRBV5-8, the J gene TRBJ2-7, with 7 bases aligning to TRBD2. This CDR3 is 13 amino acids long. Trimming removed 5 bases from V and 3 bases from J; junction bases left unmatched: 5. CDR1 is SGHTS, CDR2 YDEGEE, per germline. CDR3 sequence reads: CASRGEGDYEQYF. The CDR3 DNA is TGTGCCAGCAGGGGGGAGGGAGACTACGAGCAGTACTTC.